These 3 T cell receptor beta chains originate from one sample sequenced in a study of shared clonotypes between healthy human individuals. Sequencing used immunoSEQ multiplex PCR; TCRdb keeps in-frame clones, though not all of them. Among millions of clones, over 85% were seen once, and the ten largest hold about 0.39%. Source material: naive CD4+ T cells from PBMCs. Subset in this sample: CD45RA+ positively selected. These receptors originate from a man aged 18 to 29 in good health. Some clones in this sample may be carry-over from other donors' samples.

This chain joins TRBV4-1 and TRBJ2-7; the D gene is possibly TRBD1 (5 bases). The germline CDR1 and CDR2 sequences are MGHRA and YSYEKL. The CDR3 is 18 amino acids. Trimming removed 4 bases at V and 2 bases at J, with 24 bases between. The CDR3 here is CASSPVGYGSQGTYEQYF. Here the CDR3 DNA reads TGCGCCAGCAGCCCCGTGGGGTATGGGTCCCAGGGAACCTACGAGCAGTACTTC.

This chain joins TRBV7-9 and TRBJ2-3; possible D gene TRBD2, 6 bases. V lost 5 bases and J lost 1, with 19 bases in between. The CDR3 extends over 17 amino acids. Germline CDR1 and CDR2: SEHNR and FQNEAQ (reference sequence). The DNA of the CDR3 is TGTGCCAGCAGCCCAAACCTTTATAGCGGCGGCACAGATACGCAGTATTTT. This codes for CASSPNLYSGGTDTQYF.

The CDR3 spells CATSIGRMGEKLFF. Here the CDR3 DNA reads TGTGCCACCAGCATCGGGAGGATGGGAGAAAAACTGTTTTTT. The chain joins TRBV15 to TRBJ1-4; D gene uncertain. Germline CDR1 LNHNV, CDR2 YYDKDF (reference sequence). V was shortened by 4 bases and J by 8 bases, with 14 bases between the two germline ends. This CDR3 spans 14 amino acids.